The 30 T cell receptor beta chains given below trace back to one sample, sequenced in a study of T cell clones after liver transplantation. The table came from immunoSEQ multiplex PCR; TCRdb's copy has only in-frame clones and leaves some out. The repertoire holds tens of thousands of clones, 60% to 80% seen once, with 15% in the top ten. Source: CD4+ T cells from blood, taken before liver transplant. Receptor source: a human donor who received a liver transplant.

The chain joins TRBV13 to TRBJ2-7, with a weak D call TRBD1 (5 bases). V was cut by 11 bases and J by 5 bases, with 19 bases left in between. Germline values: CDR1 PRHDT, CDR2 FYEKMQ (reference sequence). The CDR3 runs 13 residues. The CDR3 region has the DNA TGTGCCGCCTCTGGGCAGGGTAGGGACGAGCAGTACTTC. It encodes CAASGQGRDEQYF.

The genes are TRBV2 and TRBJ1-3; no definite D call. The CDR3 sequence is 13 residues long. V was pared by 8 bases and J by 0 bases, with 8 bases between. Looked up from germline, CDR1 is SNHLY and CDR2 is FYNNEI. The CDR3 reads CASARVSGNTIYF. The CDR3 nucleotides are TGTGCCAGCGCGCGGGTCTCTGGAAACACCATATATTTT.

This chain joins TRBV27 and TRBJ2-1; the match to TRBD2 covers 11 bases. Trimming at V came to 5 bases and at J to 4 bases, leaving 10 bases not matched to a gene. In germline, CDR1 is MNHEY, CDR2 SMNVEV (reference sequence). The CDR3 is 17 amino acids. The CDR3 DNA reads as TGTGCCAGCAGTCCAGGGACTAGCGGCTCCTTATACAATGAGCAGTTCTTC. Its translation is CASSPGTSGSLYNEQFF.

The V gene is TRBV6-5, the J gene TRBJ2-7; tentative D call: TRBD2 (5 bases). V was shortened by 6 bases and J by 5 bases, with 8 bases between the two germline ends. CDR1 and CDR2 from the germline V gene are MNHEY and SVGAGI. This CDR3 is 11 amino acids long. CDR3 amino acids: CASRERDEQYF. The CDR3 DNA is TGTGCCAGCAGGGAGAGGGACGAGCAGTACTTC.

The genes are TRBV2 and TRBJ1-6, with 8 bases aligning to TRBD1. V was pared by 3 bases and J by 9 bases, with 4 bases of the junction left unmatched. This CDR3 region has 14 residues. Germline values: CDR1 SNHLY, CDR2 FYNNEI. CDR3 amino acids: CASSDGQGASPLHF. CDR3 nucleotide sequence: TGTGCCAGCAGTGATGGACAGGGCGCTTCACCCCTCCACTTT.

This clone was seen a single time. The rearrangement uses TRBV2 and TRBJ1-2; D not resolved. This CDR3 is built from 13 residues. CDR1 and CDR2 from the germline V gene are SNHLY and FYNNEI. Between the trimmed V and J ends, which lost 10 bases and 4 bases, there was a span of 16 bases. The CDR3 spells CATVGESIYGYTF. The DNA of the CDR3 is TGTGCCACCGTCGGGGAATCCATCTATGGCTACACCTTC.

The rearrangement joins TRBV25-1 to TRBJ2-3; TRBD1 might be the D (6 bases). CDR3 length equals 15 residues. Germline V gene sequence: CDR1 MGHDK, CDR2 SYGVNS. Trimming took 3 bases from V and 9 from J, leaving 19 bases between them. CDR3 bases: TGTGCCAGCAGTGATCCCAATGGGGGCAAAAAGACGCAGTATTTT. Encoded protein: CASSDPNGGKKTQYF.

This clone was observed a handful of times. A much larger clone is a single base away; this may be a read error. This same CDR3 is encoded by further DNA sequences in the sample. The chain couples TRBV30 to TRBJ1-2; 8 bases align to TRBD1. J was trimmed by 4 bases and V by 0 bases; bases with no gene match: 1. Germline CDR1 is GTSNPN and CDR2 is SVGIG (reference sequence). CDR3 length: 13 amino acids. This CDR3 is CAWSVQGAYGYTF. In nucleotides, the CDR3 is TGTGCCTGGAGTGTCCAGGGGGCCTATGGCTACACCTTC.

V and J are TRBV7-8 and TRBJ1-5; 8 bases line up with TRBD1. The V gene's germline CDR1 is SGHVS and CDR2 FQNEAQ. The CDR3 has 16 residues. The trim removed 5 bases at V and 1 base at J, leaving 7 bases unmatched. CDR3 amino acids: CASSNMRTGSNQPQHF. CDR3 sequence (DNA): TGTGCCAGCAGCAACATGAGGACAGGGAGCAATCAGCCCCAGCATTTT.

In this sample, this clone turned up many times. The chain combines TRBV19 with TRBJ1-2; 9 bases agree with TRBD1. Per germline, CDR1 LNHDA and CDR2 SQIVND (reference sequence). The ends lost 7 bases at V and 8 bases at J; junction bases unmatched: 11. The length of the CDR3 is 14 residues. In nucleotides, the CDR3 is TGTGCCAGTACCGATATGGGACAGGGAGGAGGCTACACCTTC. Residues: CASTDMGQGGGYTF.

This rearrangement joins TRBV7-6 to TRBJ2-7, with D perhaps TRBD2 (6 bases). Germline CDR1 reads SGHVS; CDR2 reads FNYEAQ. The CDR3 consists of 16 residues. V dropped 5 bases and J dropped 1 base, with 18 bases sitting between them. In nucleotides, the CDR3 is TGTGCCAGCAGCCGGACGGGGGACGGACTTTCCTACGAGCAGTACTTC. It encodes CASSRTGDGLSYEQYF.

The rearrangement links TRBV6-4 to TRBJ2-7; D is unclear. The V and J ends lost 4 bases and 5 bases respectively, with 15 bases between them. CDR3 length: 14 residues. CDR1 is MRHNA and CDR2 is SNTAGT in the germline V gene. As DNA, the CDR3 is TGTGCCAGCAGTGCTCGACTGGCGTCCCACGAGCAGTACTTC. It yields the protein CASSARLASHEQYF.

Regarding this clone: It is unclear where the CDR3 begins or ends on the DNA, so no DNA is shown, and the CDR3 is as TCRdb lists it. This chain links TRBV11-3 with TRBJ1-5; the table's D call, TRBD1, has no DNA check behind it. In germline, CDR1 is SGHNT, CDR2 YENEEA. From its first to its last residue, the CDR3 has 17 amino acids. The CDR3 loop is CASSFGPGGARNQPQHF.

The CDR3 sequence: CASSLDPGQGTTEAFF. Here the CDR3 DNA reads TGTGCCAGCAGCTTAGATCCGGGCCAGGGGACCACTGAAGCTTTCTTT. This chain joins TRBV11-1 and TRBJ1-1; a weak D match, TRBD1 (6 bases). Germline CDR1 is SGHAT and CDR2 is FQDESV (reference sequence). Trimming cost V 1 base and J 4 bases, with 16 bases left between them. The CDR3 is made up of 16 amino acids.

The chain links TRBV18 to TRBJ2-2, with D perhaps TRBD1 (5 bases). This CDR3 contains 16 residues. CDR1 is KGHSH and CDR2 is LQKENI in the germline V gene. Trimming shortened V by 3 bases and J by 0 bases, and 11 bases separated the two germline ends. The DNA of the CDR3 is TGTGCCAGCTCACCTCCCTCGACAGCGAACACCGGGGAGCTGTTTTTT. Translation gives CASSPPSTANTGELFF.

The rearrangement uses TRBV2 and TRBJ1-5; TRBD1 might be the D (5 bases). This CDR3 has 14 residues. From germline, CDR1 is SNHLY and CDR2 FYNNEI. V was pared by 1 base and J by 6 bases, with 10 bases between. CDR3 nucleotides: TGTGCCAGCAGTGAAGGGACAAGCCGTCAGCCCCAGCATTTT. Translating gives CASSEGTSRQPQHF.

V is TRBV11-2 and J is TRBJ2-4; the match to TRBD1 covers 10 bases. The trim removed 3 bases at V and 7 bases at J, leaving 0 bases unmatched. This CDR3 region has 13 residues. Per germline, CDR1 SGHAT and CDR2 FQNNGV. The CDR3 DNA sequence: TGTGCCAGCAGCTTGACAGGGGGCAACATTCAGTACTTC. This translates into CASSLTGGNIQYF.

This clone was found once. This chain connects TRBV5-5 to TRBJ1-6; D is possibly TRBD1 (5 bases). V gave up 6 bases and J gave up 7 bases, with 20 bases separating them. Germline V lookup: CDR1 SGHKS, CDR2 YYEKEE (reference sequence). CDR3 length: 16 amino acids. CDR3 loop: CASTRTLTGFNSPLHF. The CDR3, as DNA: TGTGCCAGCACCCGAACTCTAACAGGTTTCAATTCACCCCTCCACTTT.

The chain links TRBV19 to TRBJ1-3; 8 nucleotides match TRBD1. This CDR3 has 16 amino acids. In germline, CDR1 is LNHDA, CDR2 SQIVND (reference sequence). Trimming cost V 5 bases and J 3 bases; bases outside gene matches: 9. The CDR3 is CASSASRTGRGNTIYF. As DNA, the CDR3 is TGTGCCAGTAGTGCCTCTAGGACAGGGCGTGGAAACACCATATATTTT.

The chain has TRBV28 and TRBJ1-2, with 10 bases matching TRBD1. Trimming removed 7 bases from V and 3 bases from J; junction bases left unmatched: 8. CDR1 is MDHEN, CDR2 SYDVKM, per germline. The CDR3 spans 15 residues. The DNA for the CDR3 is TGTGCCAGCACCAAACCGGGGACAGGGGACTATGGCTACACCTTC. This sequence encodes CASTKPGTGDYGYTF.

The chain employs TRBV19 and TRBJ1-1; D is undetermined. The V gene lost 2 bases and the J gene lost 4 bases, with 11 bases spanning the gap. The CDR3 has 14 amino acids. CDR1 and CDR2 (germline): LNHDA, SQIVND (reference sequence). This chain's CDR3 is CASSIPRESTEAFF. The CDR3 coding sequence is TGTGCCAGTAGTATACCTCGGGAAAGCACTGAAGCTTTCTTT.

This sequence joins TRBV4-1 and TRBJ2-5; 8 nucleotides match TRBD2. Unmatched junction bases numbered 5, after V lost 7 bases and J lost 1 base. Germline V lookup: CDR1 MGHRA, CDR2 YSYEKL. The CDR3 runs 14 residues. The DNA of the CDR3 is TGCGCCAGCAAACGGGGGGGGACCCAAGAGACCCAGTACTTC. Residues: CASKRGGTQETQYF.

J is TRBJ2-5 and V is TRBV19; the match to TRBD1 covers 10 bases. This CDR3 is 15 amino acids long. Looked up from germline, CDR1 is LNHDA and CDR2 is SQIVND (reference sequence). The V and J ends lost 1 base and 5 bases, in that order; junction bases with no gene match: 4. The CDR3 DNA reads TGTGCCAGTAGTATAGCCGGGACAGGGGCTGAGACCCAGTACTTC. Residues: CASSIAGTGAETQYF.

The gene calls are TRBV5-1 and TRBJ2-2, with TRBD1 matching over 10 bases. V was pared by 4 bases and J by 2 bases, with 5 bases of the junction left unmatched. Germline loops: CDR1 SGHRS, CDR2 YFSETQ. This CDR3 comprises 16 residues. The CDR3: CASSPRQGANTGELFF. The CDR3 DNA follows: TGCGCCAGCAGCCCTAGACAGGGGGCCAACACCGGGGAGCTGTTTTTT.

CDR3 residues: CASSQGAGTRSTGEQFF. Here the CDR3 DNA reads TGTGCCAGCAGCCAAGGGGCCGGGACTAGGAGTACGGGTGAGCAGTTCTTC. This chain joins TRBV14 and TRBJ2-1; TRBD2 matches 8 bases. The CDR3 spans 17 residues. Germline V gene sequence: CDR1 SGHDN, CDR2 FVKESK. J gave up 9 bases and V 1 base, and 14 bases lay outside the gene matches.

On this clone itself: A read error may produce the germline difference seen at one junction end. The chain joins TRBV4-2 to TRBJ2-7; no firm D call. The CDR3 loop spans 13 amino acids. Germline V lookup: CDR1 LGHNA, CDR2 YNFKEQ. The CDR3 here is CASSQDLKPPMNF. For the CDR3, the DNA is TGTGCCAGCAGCCAAGATCTAAAGCCCCCTATGAACTTC.

This clone occurred once. The genes are TRBV28 and TRBJ2-3; 7 positions agree with TRBD2. The CDR3 consists of 13 residues. V was pared by 7 bases and J by 3 bases, with 4 bases of the junction left unmatched. CDR1 MDHEN and CDR2 SYDVKM come from the germline V gene. In nucleotides, the CDR3 is TGTGCCAGCATCCTCGGGGGGACAGATACGCAGTATTTT. Translation gives CASILGGTDTQYF.

This sequence joins TRBV11-2 and TRBJ1-2; D gene ambiguous. CDR1 is SGHAT, CDR2 FQNNGV, per germline. The V gene lost 7 bases and the J gene lost 5 bases, with 14 bases spanning the gap. The CDR3 runs 13 residues. CDR3 amino acids: CASTPAGRYGYTF. CDR3 sequence (DNA): TGTGCCAGCACTCCAGCGGGCCGGTATGGCTACACCTTC.

The rearrangement joins TRBV5-1 to TRBJ2-3; tentatively, D is TRBD2 (6 bases). The germline CDR1 and CDR2 sequences are SGHRS and YFSETQ. Trimming removed 0 bases from V and 4 bases from J, with 9 bases in between. The CDR3 is made up of 14 amino acids. CDR3 protein: CASSLAGLSDTQYF. The CDR3 nucleotides read TGCGCCAGCAGCTTGGCGGGACTGTCAGATACGCAGTATTTT.

The rearrangement uses TRBV5-4 and TRBJ2-7, with 9 bases aligning to TRBD2. V dropped 4 bases and J dropped 2; count of bases not matched to a gene: 10. Looked up from germline, CDR1 is SGHNT and CDR2 is YYREEE (reference sequence). CDR3 length equals 16 residues. CDR3 loop: CASSPRGGGVAYEQYF. The CDR3 nucleotides read TGTGCCAGCAGCCCTAGGGGCGGGGGGGTCGCCTACGAGCAGTACTTC.